The 22 T cell receptor beta chains below all came from one sample that was sequenced in a study of control samples from healthy donors and cancer patients. Produced via immunoSEQ multiplex PCR; TCRdb's table is partial and in-frame only. Of about 140,000 clones listed, more than 80% are singletons. Sequenced sample: blood. The receptors stem from a man between 18 and 29 years old in good health.

V usage is TRBV10-3 and J usage is TRBJ1-4, with 10 positions matching TRBD1. V lost 5 bases, J lost 7 bases, and 4 bases stayed unmatched. The germline gives CDR1 ENHRY, CDR2 SYGVKD. The CDR3 loop spans 14 amino acids. The CDR3: CAISRQGASEKLFF. CDR3 in DNA: TGTGCCATCAGTAGACAGGGGGCCTCTGAAAAACTGTTTTTT.

The rearrangement joins TRBV21-1 to TRBJ2-7. TRBV21-1 is a pseudogene locus. CDR3 length: 12 amino acids. This CDR3 reads CAGSDGSYEQYF. CDR3 nucleotide sequence: TGTGCCGGATCCGACGGATCCTACGAGCAGTACTTC.

The rearrangement uses TRBV25-1 and TRBJ1-1; the D gene is possibly TRBD1 (5 bases). CDR1 MGHDK and CDR2 SYGVNS come from the germline V gene. This CDR3 comprises 13 residues. The V gene lost 8 bases and the J gene lost 5 bases, with 15 bases spanning the gap. The DNA for the CDR3 is TGTGCCAGCCGCGGGACCCCGAGGACTGAAGCTTTCTTT. It codes for CASRGTPRTEAFF.

The V gene is TRBV9, the J gene TRBJ1-2; 9 nucleotides align to TRBD1. The V gene end was trimmed by 4 bases and the J gene end by 5 bases; junction bases not matched to a gene: 12. The germline gives CDR1 SGDLS, CDR2 YYNGEE. This CDR3 spans 16 amino acids. Here the CDR3 DNA reads TGTGCCAGCAGCTCTGACCCGGGACAGGGCTTATATGGCTACACCTTC. It codes for CASSSDPGQGLYGYTF.

The gene calls are TRBV19 and TRBJ1-2; D perhaps matches TRBD1 (5 bases). V shed 1 base and J shed 4 bases, with 7 bases lying between them. This CDR3 spans 13 amino acids. The V gene's germline CDR1 is LNHDA and CDR2 SQIVND (reference sequence). CDR3 in DNA: TGTGCCAGTAGTATAGGGGGCCTCTATGGCTACACCTTC. It is translated as CASSIGGLYGYTF.

The chain is built from TRBV7-9 and TRBJ2-3, with 7 bases identical to TRBD2. The germline V gene encodes CDR1 SEHNR and CDR2 FQNEAQ (reference sequence). With V trimmed by 5 bases and J by 2 bases, 10 bases remained unmatched. The CDR3 loop spans 16 amino acids. In DNA, the CDR3 is TGTGCCAGCAGCCGGAGAAGCGGGACGTCCACAGATACGCAGTATTTT. Translating it yields CASSRRSGTSTDTQYF.

This clone was seen only once. The genes are TRBV5-5 and TRBJ1-5; D remains ambiguous. V was trimmed by 2 bases and J by 5 bases, leaving 11 bases between them. The CDR3 has 14 residues. Germline V gives CDR1 SGHKS, CDR2 YYEKEE (reference sequence). DNA of the CDR3: TGTGCCAGCAGCTTCGGCATTAGAGATCAGCCCCAGCATTTT. Translating gives CASSFGIRDQPQHF.

This chain links TRBV5-1 with TRBJ2-3, with 8 bases that match TRBD2. Germline V gives CDR1 SGHRS, CDR2 YFSETQ. CDR3 length: 15 amino acids. V lost 4 bases to trimming and J lost 8 bases; unmatched junction nucleotides: 12. The CDR3 reads CASSPGGGDSVTQYF. The CDR3, as DNA: TGCGCCAGCAGCCCGGGAGGGGGGGACTCAGTTACGCAGTATTTT.

The chain links TRBV6-5 to TRBJ1-1; 7 bases agree with TRBD1. This CDR3 spans 15 amino acids. The germline gives CDR1 MNHEY, CDR2 SVGAGI. J was trimmed by 0 bases and V by 7 bases; bases with no gene match: 8. The CDR3 region is CASKTTGTVNTEAFF. In DNA form, the CDR3 reads TGTGCCAGCAAAACCACCGGGACAGTGAACACTGAAGCTTTCTTT.

CDR3 sequence reads: CASSYPTGAGKATNEKLFF. CDR3 DNA: TGTGCCAGCAGTTACCCGACCGGGGCAGGGAAGGCGACTAATGAAAAACTGTTTTTT. The J gene is TRBJ1-4, the V gene TRBV6-2 or TRBV6-3; weak D call: TRBD1 (5 bases). The CDR3 spans 19 residues. The V gene's germline CDR1 is MNHEY and CDR2 SVGEGT. With 2 bases removed from V and 2 bases from J, the gap between germline ends came to 21 bases.

The rearrangement links TRBV4-1 to TRBJ1-2; D gene uncertain. Germline CDR1 and CDR2: MGHRA and YSYEKL. V was trimmed by 0 bases and J by 5 bases, leaving 13 bases between them. CDR3 size: 15 residues. CDR3 sequence reads: CASSQDWNSLYGYTF. The CDR3 DNA follows: TGCGCCAGCAGCCAAGATTGGAACAGTTTATATGGCTACACCTTC.

The V and J genes are TRBV11-2 and TRBJ1-1; D uncertain. The CDR3 extends over 14 amino acids. Germline V gene sequence: CDR1 SGHAT, CDR2 FQNNGV. V was cut by 0 bases and J by 8 bases, with 13 bases left in between. The CDR3 bases are TGTGCCAGCAGCTTAGATCAACAGAAGAGCGAAGCTTTCTTT. Protein product: CASSLDQQKSEAFF. The full variable domain, completed using reference TRBV11-2 and TRBJ1-1, is EAGVAQSPRYKIIEKRQSVAFWCNPISGHATLYWYQQILGQGPKLLIQFQNNGVVDDSQLPKDRFSAERLKGVDSTLKIQPAKLEDSAVYLCASSLDQQKSEAFFGQGTRLTVV.

This clone was detected only once. The chain uses TRBV7-9 and TRBJ2-1; no clear D. Germline V gene lookup returns CDR1 SEHNR and CDR2 FQNEAQ (reference sequence). The CDR3 spans 16 residues. V lost 5 bases to trimming and J lost 0 bases, with 14 bases between them. CDR3 residues: CASSAPDSSSYNEQFF. The DNA of the CDR3 is TGTGCCAGCAGCGCCCCCGACTCGAGCTCCTACAATGAGCAGTTCTTC.

CDR3 in amino acids: CASSLSGTIVNQPQHF. The CDR3 DNA follows: TGTGCCAGCAGCTTATCCGGGACAATCGTCAATCAGCCCCAGCATTTT. The rearrangement uses TRBV5-8 and TRBJ1-5; possibly TRBD1 for D (6 bases). Germline V gives CDR1 SGHTS, CDR2 YDEGEE. Trimming took 2 bases from V and 3 from J, leaving 15 bases between them. This CDR3 contains 16 residues.

The gene calls are TRBV5-4 and TRBJ2-7, with TRBD1 matching over 8 bases. Per the germline V gene, CDR1 is SGHNT and CDR2 is YYREEE (reference sequence). This CDR3 has 14 residues. V dropped 5 bases and J dropped 0; count of bases not matched to a gene: 4. The CDR3 reads CASSPGTGSYEQYF. CDR3 DNA: TGTGCCAGCAGTCCCGGGACAGGCTCCTACGAGCAGTACTTC.

The rearrangement links TRBV27 to TRBJ2-1, with 10 bases aligning to TRBD2. The CDR3 sequence is 17 residues long. J was trimmed by 10 bases and V by 6 bases; bases with no gene match: 18. CDR1 and CDR2 (germline): MNHEY, SMNVEV (reference sequence). The CDR3 coding sequence is TGTGCCAGCAGCCCCCCAGGGTGGGCTAGCGGGGGAGGGGAGCAGTTCTTC. It is translated as CASSPPGWASGGGEQFF.

The rearrangement joins TRBV7-2 to TRBJ2-1, with D unresolved. Trimming cost V 3 bases and J 5 bases, with 17 bases left between them. The CDR3 contains 16 residues. The V gene's germline CDR1 is SGHTA and CDR2 FQGNSA. CDR3 in DNA: TGTGCCAGCAGCTTTGTGGTGGATACACTTGACAATGAGCAGTTCTTC. Its translation is CASSFVVDTLDNEQFF.

V is TRBV4-1 and J is TRBJ1-2, with D tentatively TRBD1 (5 bases). The CDR3 spans 13 residues. Trimming shortened V by 3 bases and J by 3 bases, and 8 bases separated the two germline ends. The germline gives CDR1 MGHRA, CDR2 YSYEKL. Written as DNA, the CDR3 is TGCGCCAGCAGCCACGGGACGGACTATGGCTACACCTTC. As protein: CASSHGTDYGYTF.

The J gene is TRBJ2-1, the V gene TRBV2; possible D gene TRBD1, 6 bases. The CDR3 is made up of 15 amino acids. Germline V gene data show CDR1 as SNHLY and CDR2 as FYNNEI. V lost 3 bases, J lost 7 bases, and 16 bases lay in between. CDR3 region: CASSDLGALRNEQFF. The CDR3 DNA is TGTGCCAGCAGTGATCTGGGGGCGCTTAGGAATGAGCAGTTCTTC. The variable domain in full, completed from reference TRBV2 and TRBJ2-1, reads EPEVTQTPSHQVTQMGQEVILRCVPISNHLYFYWYRQILGQKVEFLVSFYNNEISEKSEIFDDQFSVERPDGSNFTLKIRSTKLEDSAMYFCASSDLGALRNEQFFGPGTRLTVL.

V is TRBV27 and J is TRBJ1-6; TRBD1 is a possible D gene (6 bases). CDR1 is MNHEY and CDR2 is SMNVEV in the germline V gene (reference sequence). This CDR3 comprises 20 residues. V lost 0 bases, J lost 5 bases, and 23 bases lay in between. DNA of the CDR3: TGTGCCAGCAGTTTATCGTCATTATTGGCCAGGGGACCGGATAATTCACCCCTCCACTTT. Residues: CASSLSSLLARGPDNSPLHF.

This clone was seen a single time. The chain has TRBV10-3 and TRBJ2-7; 14 nucleotides align to TRBD2. Trimming cost V 4 bases and J 1 base; bases outside gene matches: 6. The germline V gene has CDR1 ENHRY and CDR2 SYGVKD. This CDR3 region has 17 residues. This CDR3 is CAISGRGLAGGSYEQYF. For the CDR3, the DNA is TGTGCCATCAGTGGCCGTGGACTAGCGGGGGGATCCTACGAGCAGTACTTC.

The chain recombines TRBV11-3 with TRBJ1-6, with TRBD1 matching over 9 bases. Germline CDR1 and CDR2: SGHNT and YENEEA. After removal of 4 bases from V and 10 bases from J, the junction contained 8 bases not matched to a gene. This CDR3 spans 15 amino acids. CDR3 in DNA: TGTGCCAGCAGCTCCGGGACAGGGACGGACTCACCCCTCCACTTT. Its translation is CASSSGTGTDSPLHF.